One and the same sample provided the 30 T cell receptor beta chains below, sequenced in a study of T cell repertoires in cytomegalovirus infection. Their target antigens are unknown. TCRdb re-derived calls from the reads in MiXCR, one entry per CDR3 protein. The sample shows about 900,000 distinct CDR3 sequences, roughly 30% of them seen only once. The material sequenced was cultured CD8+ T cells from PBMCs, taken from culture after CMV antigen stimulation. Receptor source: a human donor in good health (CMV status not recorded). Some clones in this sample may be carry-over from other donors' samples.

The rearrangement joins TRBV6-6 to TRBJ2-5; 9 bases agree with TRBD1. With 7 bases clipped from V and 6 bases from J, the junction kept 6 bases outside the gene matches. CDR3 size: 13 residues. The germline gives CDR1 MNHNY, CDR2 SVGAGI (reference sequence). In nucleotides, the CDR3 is TGTGCCAGCAACGACAGGGGGGAAAAGACCCAGTACTTC. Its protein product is CASNDRGEKTQYF.

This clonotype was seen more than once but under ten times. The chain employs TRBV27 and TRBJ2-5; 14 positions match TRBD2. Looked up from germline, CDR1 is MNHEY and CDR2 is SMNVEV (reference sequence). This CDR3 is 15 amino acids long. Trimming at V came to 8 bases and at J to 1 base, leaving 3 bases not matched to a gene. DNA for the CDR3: TGTGCCAGCGGACTAGCGGGGGGATTCCAAGAGACCCAGTACTTC. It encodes CASGLAGGFQETQYF.

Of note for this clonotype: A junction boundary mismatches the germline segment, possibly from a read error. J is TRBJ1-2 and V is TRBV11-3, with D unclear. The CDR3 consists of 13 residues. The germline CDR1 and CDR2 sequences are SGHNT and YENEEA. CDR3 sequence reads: CASSLDHYYGYTF. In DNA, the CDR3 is TGTGCCAGCAGCTTAGATCATTACTATGGTTACACCTTC. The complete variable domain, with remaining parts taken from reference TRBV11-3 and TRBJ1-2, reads EAGVVQSPRYKIIEKKQPVAFWCNPISGHNTLYWYLQNLGQGPELLIRYENEEAVDDSQLPKDRFSAERLKGVDSTLKIQPAELGDSAVYLCASSLDHYYGYTFGSGTRLTVV.

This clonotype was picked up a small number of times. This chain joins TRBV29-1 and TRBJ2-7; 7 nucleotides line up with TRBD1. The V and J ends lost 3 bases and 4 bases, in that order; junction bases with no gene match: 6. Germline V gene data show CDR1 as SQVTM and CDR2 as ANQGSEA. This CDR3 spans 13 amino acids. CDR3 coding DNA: TGCAGCGTTGAGGGTGAGGGGGCGTACGAGCAGTACTTC. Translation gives CSVEGEGAYEQYF.

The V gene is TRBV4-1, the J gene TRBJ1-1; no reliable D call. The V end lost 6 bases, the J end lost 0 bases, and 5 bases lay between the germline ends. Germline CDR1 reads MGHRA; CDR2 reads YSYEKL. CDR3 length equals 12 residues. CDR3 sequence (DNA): TGCGCCAGCAGAGCGATGAACACTGAAGCTTTCTTT. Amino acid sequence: CASRAMNTEAFF.

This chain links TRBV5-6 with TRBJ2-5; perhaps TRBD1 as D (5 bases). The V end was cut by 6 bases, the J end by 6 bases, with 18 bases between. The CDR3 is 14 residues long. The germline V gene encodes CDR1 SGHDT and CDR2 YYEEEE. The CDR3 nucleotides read TGTGCCAGCACCCAAGGGGCTGTTGGGAAGACCCAGTACTTC. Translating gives CASTQGAVGKTQYF.

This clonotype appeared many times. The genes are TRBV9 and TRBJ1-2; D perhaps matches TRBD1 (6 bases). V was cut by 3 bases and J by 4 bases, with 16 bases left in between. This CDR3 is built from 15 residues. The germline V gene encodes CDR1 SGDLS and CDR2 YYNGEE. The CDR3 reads CASSGRRGGSYGYTF. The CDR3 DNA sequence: TGTGCCAGCAGCGGGCGCAGGGGAGGCAGCTATGGCTACACCTTC.

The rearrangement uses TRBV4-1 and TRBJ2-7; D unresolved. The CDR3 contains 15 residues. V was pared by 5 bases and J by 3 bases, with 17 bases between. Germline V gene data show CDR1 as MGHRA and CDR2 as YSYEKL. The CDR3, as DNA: TGCGCCAGCAGCAGCATTGGGCAGGTACACTACGAGCAGTACTTC. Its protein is CASSSIGQVHYEQYF.

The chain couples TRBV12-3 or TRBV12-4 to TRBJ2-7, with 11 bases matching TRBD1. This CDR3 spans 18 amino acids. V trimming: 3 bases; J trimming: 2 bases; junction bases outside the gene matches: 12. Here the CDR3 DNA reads TGTGCCAGCAGTTTCTGGGTAACCGGGACAGGGGGGACCTACGAGCAGTACTTC. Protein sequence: CASSFWVTGTGGTYEQYF.

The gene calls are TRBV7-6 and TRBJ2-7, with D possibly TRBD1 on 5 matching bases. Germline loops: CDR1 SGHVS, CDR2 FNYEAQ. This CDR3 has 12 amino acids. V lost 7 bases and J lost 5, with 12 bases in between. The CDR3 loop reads CASTLVRDEQYF. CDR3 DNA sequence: TGTGCCAGCACCTTGGTCAGGGACGAGCAGTACTTC.

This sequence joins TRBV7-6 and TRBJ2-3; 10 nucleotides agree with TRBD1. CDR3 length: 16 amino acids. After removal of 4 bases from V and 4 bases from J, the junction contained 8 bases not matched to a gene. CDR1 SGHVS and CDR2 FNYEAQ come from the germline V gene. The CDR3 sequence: CASSSLTGGSPDTQYF. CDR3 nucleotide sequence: TGTGCCAGCAGCTCCCTGACAGGGGGCAGTCCAGATACGCAGTATTTT.

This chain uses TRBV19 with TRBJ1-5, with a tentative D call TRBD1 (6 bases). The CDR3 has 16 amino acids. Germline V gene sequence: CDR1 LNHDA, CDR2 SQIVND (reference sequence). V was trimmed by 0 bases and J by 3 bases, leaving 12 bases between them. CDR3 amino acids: CASSIDLWGLNQPQHF. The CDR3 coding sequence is TGTGCCAGTAGTATAGATCTATGGGGGCTCAATCAGCCCCAGCATTTT.

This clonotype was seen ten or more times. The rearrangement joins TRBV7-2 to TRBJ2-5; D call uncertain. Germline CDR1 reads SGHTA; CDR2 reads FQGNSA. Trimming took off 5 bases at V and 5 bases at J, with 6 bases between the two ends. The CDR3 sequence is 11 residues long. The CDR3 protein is CASSPDETQYF. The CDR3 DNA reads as TGTGCCAGCAGCCCTGACGAGACCCAGTACTTC.

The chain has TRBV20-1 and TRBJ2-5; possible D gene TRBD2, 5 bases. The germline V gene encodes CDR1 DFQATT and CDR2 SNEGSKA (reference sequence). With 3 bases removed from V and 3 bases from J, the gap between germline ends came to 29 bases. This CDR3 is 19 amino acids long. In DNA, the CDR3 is TGCAGTGCTAGGGCTCCGAGCGGTGAGACACCAGCGGCAAAAGAGACCCAGTACTTC. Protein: CSARAPSGETPAAKETQYF.

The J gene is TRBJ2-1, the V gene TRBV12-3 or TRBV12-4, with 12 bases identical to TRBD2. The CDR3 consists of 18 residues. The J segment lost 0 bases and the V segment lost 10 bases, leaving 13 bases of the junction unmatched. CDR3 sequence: CAITHPLAGGSSYNEQFF. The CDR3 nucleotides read TGTGCCATTACTCACCCGCTAGCGGGGGGGAGCTCCTACAATGAGCAGTTCTTC.

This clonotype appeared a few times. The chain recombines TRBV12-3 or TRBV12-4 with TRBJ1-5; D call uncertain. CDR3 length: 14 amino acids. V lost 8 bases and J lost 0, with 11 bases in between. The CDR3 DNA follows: TGTGCCAGCGTCCCGCAGCATAGCAATCAGCCCCAGCATTTT. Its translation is CASVPQHSNQPQHF.

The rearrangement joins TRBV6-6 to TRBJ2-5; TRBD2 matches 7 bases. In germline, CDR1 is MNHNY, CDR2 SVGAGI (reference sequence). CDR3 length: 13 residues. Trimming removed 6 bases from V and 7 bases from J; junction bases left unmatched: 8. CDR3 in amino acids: CASSWEGSGTQYF. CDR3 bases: TGTGCCAGCAGCTGGGAGGGCAGTGGGACCCAGTACTTC.

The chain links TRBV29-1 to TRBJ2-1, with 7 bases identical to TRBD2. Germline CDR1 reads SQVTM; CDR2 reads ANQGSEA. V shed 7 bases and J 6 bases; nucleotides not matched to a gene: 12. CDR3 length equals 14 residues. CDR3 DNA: TGCAGCGGGGGAAGGCTAGCGGCGATCAATGAGCAGTTCTTC. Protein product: CSGGRLAAINEQFF.

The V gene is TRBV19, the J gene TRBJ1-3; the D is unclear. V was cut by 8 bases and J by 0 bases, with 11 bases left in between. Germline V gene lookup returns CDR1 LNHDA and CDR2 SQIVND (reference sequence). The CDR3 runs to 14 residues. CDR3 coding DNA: TGTGCCAGTGGCCGGGGTAACTCTGGAAACACCATATATTTT. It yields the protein CASGRGNSGNTIYF.

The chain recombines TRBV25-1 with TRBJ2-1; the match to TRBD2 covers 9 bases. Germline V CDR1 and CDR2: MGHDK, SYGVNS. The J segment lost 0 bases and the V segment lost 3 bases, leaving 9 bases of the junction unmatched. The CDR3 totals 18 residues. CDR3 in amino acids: CASSDTSGGRSSYNEQFF. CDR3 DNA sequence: TGTGCCAGCAGTGACACAAGCGGGGGGCGGAGCTCCTACAATGAGCAGTTCTTC.

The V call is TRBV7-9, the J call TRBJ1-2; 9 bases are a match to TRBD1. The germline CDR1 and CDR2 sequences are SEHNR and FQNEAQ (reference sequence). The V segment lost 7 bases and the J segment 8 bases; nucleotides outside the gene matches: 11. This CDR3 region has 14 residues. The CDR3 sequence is CASNFEDRGWGYTF. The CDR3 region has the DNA TGTGCCAGCAACTTTGAGGACAGGGGATGGGGCTACACCTTC. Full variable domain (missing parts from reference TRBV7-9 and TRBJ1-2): DTGVSQNPRHKITKRGQNVTFRCDPISEHNRLYWYRQTLGQGPEFLTYFQNEAQLEKSRLLSDRFSAERPKGSFSTLEIQRTEQGDSAMYLCASNFEDRGWGYTFGSGTRLTVV.

The CDR3 sequence: CASKENPSQPQHF. As DNA, the CDR3 is TGTGCCAGTAAAGAAAATCCCAGCCAGCCCCAGCATTTT. The V and J genes are TRBV19 and TRBJ1-5; D remains unclear. The germline gives CDR1 LNHDA, CDR2 SQIVND (reference sequence). The V and J ends lost 7 bases and 7 bases respectively, with 14 bases between them. The CDR3 consists of 13 residues.

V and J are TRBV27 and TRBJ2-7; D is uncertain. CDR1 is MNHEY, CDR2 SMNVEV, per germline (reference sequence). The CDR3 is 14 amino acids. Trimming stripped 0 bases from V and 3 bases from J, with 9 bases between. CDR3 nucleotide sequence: TGTGCCAGCAGTTTATCGCCAGGAAGCTACGAGCAGTACGTC. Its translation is CASSLSPGSYEQYV.

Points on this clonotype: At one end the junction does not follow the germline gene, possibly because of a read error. DNA for the CDR3: TGTGCCAGCAGCGCCAAAGGCTTATCCGGGGAGCCGTTTTTT. As protein: CASSAKGLSGEPFF. V and J are TRBV7-8 and TRBJ2-2; perhaps TRBD2 as D (5 bases). This CDR3 is built from 14 residues. Germline CDR1 SGHVS, CDR2 FQNEAQ.

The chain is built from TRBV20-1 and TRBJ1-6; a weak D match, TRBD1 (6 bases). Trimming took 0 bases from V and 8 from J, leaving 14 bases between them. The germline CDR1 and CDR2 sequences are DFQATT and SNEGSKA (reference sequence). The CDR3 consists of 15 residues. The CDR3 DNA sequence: TGCAGTGCTAGAGACCTTCCGGACAGTTATTCACCCCTCCACTTT. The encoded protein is CSARDLPDSYSPLHF.

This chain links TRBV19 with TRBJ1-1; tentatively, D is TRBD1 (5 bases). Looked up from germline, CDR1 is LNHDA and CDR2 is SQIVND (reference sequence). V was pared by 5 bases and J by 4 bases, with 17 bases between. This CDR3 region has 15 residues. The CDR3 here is CASSLLRDGPTEAFF. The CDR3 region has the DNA TGTGCCAGTAGTCTCCTCCGGGACGGTCCCACTGAAGCTTTCTTT.

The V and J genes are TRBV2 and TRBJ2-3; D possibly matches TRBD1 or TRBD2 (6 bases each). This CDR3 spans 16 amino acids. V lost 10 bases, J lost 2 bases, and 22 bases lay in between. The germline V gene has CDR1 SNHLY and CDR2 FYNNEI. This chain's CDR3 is CATQGRGQDYTDTQYF. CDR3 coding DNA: TGTGCCACCCAGGGACGGGGGCAGGATTACACAGATACGCAGTATTTT. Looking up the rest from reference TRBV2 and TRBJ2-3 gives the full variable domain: EPEVTQTPSHQVTQMGQEVILRCVPISNHLYFYWYRQILGQKVEFLVSFYNNEISEKSEIFDDQFSVERPDGSNFTLKIRSTKLEDSAMYFCATQGRGQDYTDTQYFGPGTRLTVL.

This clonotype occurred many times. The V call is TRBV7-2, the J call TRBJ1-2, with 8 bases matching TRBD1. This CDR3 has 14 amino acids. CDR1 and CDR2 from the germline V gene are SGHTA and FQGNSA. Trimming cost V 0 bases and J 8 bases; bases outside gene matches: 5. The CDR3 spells CASSLAAGGGGYTF. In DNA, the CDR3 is TGTGCCAGCAGCTTAGCGGCAGGGGGCGGGGGCTACACCTTC.

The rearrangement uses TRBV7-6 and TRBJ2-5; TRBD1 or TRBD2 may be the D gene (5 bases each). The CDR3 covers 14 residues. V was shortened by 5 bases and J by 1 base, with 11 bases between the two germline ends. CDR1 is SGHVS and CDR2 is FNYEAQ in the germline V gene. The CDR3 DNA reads TGTGCCAGCAGCCGCCCGGGGACCCAAGAGACCCAGTACTTC. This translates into CASSRPGTQETQYF.

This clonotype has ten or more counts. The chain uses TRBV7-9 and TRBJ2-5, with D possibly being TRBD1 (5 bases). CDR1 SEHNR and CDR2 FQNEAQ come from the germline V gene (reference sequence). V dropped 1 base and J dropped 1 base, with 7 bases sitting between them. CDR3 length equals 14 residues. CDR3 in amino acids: CASSLEQGQETQYF. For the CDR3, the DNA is TGTGCCAGCAGCTTAGAGCAGGGCCAAGAGACCCAGTACTTC.